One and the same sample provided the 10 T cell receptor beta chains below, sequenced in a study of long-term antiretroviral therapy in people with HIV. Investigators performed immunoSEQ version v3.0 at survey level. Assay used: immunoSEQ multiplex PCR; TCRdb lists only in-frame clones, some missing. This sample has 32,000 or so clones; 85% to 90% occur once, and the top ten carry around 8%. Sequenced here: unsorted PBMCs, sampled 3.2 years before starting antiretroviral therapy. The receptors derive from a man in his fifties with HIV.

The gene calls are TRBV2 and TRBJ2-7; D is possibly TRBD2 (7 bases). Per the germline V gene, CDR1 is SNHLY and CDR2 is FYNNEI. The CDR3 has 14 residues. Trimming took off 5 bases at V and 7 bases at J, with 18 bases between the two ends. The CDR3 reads CASSLGGGRLEQYF. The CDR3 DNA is TGTGCCAGCAGTCTCGGCGGGGGCCGTTTAGAGCAGTACTTC.

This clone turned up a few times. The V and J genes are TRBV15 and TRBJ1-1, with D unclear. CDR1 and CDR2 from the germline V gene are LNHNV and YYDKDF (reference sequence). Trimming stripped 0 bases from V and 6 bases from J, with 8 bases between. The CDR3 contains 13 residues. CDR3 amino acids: CATSRDLGSEAFF. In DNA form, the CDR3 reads TGTGCCACCAGCAGAGATCTCGGTTCTGAAGCTTTCTTT. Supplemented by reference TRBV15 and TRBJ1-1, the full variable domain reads DAMVIQNPRYQVTQFGKPVTLSCSQTLNHNVMYWYQQKSSQAPKLLFHYYDKDFNNEADTPDNFQSRRPNTSFCFLDIRSPGLGDTAMYLCATSRDLGSEAFFGQGTRLTVV.

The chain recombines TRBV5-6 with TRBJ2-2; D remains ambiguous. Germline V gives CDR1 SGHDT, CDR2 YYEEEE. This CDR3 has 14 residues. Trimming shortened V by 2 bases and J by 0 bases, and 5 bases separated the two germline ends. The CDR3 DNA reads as TGTGCCAGCAGCTTAGGACCGAACACCGGGGAGCTGTTTTTT. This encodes CASSLGPNTGELFF.

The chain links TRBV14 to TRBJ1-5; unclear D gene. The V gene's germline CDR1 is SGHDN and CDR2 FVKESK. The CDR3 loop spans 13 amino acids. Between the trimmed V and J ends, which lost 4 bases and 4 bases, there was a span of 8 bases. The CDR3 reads CASSPSPNQPQHF. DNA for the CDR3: TGTGCCAGCAGCCCGAGCCCGAATCAGCCCCAGCATTTT.

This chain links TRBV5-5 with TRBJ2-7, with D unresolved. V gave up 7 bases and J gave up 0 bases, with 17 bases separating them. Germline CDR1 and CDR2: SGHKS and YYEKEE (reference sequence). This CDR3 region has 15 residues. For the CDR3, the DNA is TGTGCCAGCGGCCCGTGGGGTACAACCTCCTACGAGCAGTACTTC. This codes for CASGPWGTTSYEQYF.

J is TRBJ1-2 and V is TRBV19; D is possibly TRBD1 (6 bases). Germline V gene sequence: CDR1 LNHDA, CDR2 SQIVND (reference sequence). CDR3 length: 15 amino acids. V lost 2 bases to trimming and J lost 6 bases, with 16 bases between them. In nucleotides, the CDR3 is TGTGCCAGTAGTATAATCGGTCGGGGGGCGGATGGCTACACCTTC. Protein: CASSIIGRGADGYTF.

The chain's CDR3 is CASSLASLAGQQETQYF. For the CDR3, the DNA is TGTGCCAGCAGCTTGGCCAGTCTAGCGGGGCAACAAGAGACCCAGTACTTC. The chain has TRBV5-4 and TRBJ2-5; 9 nucleotides align to TRBD2. The J segment lost 2 bases and the V segment lost 0 bases, leaving 8 bases of the junction unmatched. CDR3 length equals 17 residues. The germline gives CDR1 SGHNT, CDR2 YYREEE (reference sequence).

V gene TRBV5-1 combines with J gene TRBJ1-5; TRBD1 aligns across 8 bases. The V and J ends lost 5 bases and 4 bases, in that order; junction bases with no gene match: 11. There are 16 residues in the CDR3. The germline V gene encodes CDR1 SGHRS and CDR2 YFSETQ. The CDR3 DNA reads TGCGCCAGCAGTCCCACCGGACAGGGCTATAATCAGCCCCAGCATTTT. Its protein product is CASSPTGQGYNQPQHF.

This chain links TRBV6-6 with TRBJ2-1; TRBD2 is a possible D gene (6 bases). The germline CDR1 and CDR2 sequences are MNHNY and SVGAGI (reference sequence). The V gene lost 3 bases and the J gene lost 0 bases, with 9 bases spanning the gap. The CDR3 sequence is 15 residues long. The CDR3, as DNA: TGTGCCAGCAGTTATGTCGGGGGCTCCTACAATGAGCAGTTCTTC. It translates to CASSYVGGSYNEQFF.

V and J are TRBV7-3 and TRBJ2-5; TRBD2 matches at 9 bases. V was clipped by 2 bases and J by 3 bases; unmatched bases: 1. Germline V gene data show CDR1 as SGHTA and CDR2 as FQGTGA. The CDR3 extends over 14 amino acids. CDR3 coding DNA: TGTGCCAGCAGCTTATTAGCGGGAGAAGAGACCCAGTACTTC. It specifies CASSLLAGEETQYF.